This is a list of T cell receptor beta chains from one sample in a study of shared clonotypes between healthy human individuals. Sequencing used immunoSEQ multiplex PCR; TCRdb keeps in-frame clones, though not all of them. The sample includes about 380,000 clones, about 97% seen only once; the top ten take 0.32%. Sequenced sample: memory CD8+ T cells sorted from blood. The receptors stem from a man aged 25-40 years in good health. Both conserved end residues are part of each CDR3. Fields, in order: D gene, V gene, clone size, J gene, CDR3 protein, CDR3 DNA. D genes are given only for firm matches. Where a row states a size, it is once, few, many or the class of an expanded clone; other rows omit it.

-,TRBV28,-,TRBJ1-1,CASTQGGWNTEAFF,TGTGCCAGCACCCAGGGTGGATGGAACACTGAAGCTTTCTTT
-,TRBV29-1,-,TRBJ1-2,CSVADRFYGYTF,TGCAGCGTTGCCGACAGGTTCTATGGCTACACCTTC
-,TRBV2,-,TRBJ2-7,CASSEQGYEQYF,TGTGCCAGCAGTGAGCAGGGCTACGAGCAGTACTTC
-,TRBV6-6,-,TRBJ1-1,CASSCSWAEAFF,TGTGCCAGCAGTTGCAGTTGGGCTGAAGCTTTCTTT
-,TRBV6-4,-,TRBJ1-5,CASTDGRVGNQPQHF,TGTGCCAGCACCGACGGTCGGGTCGGCAATCAGCCCCAGCATTTT
-,TRBV20-1,-,TRBJ1-1,CSANNTEAFF,TGCAGTGCTAATAACACTGAAGCTTTCTTT
TRBD1,TRBV30,-,TRBJ1-2,CAWSRDRFYGYTF,TGTGCCTGGAGTCGGGACAGGTTCTATGGCTACACCTTC
TRBD2,TRBV7-2,-,TRBJ2-7,CASSSGGYAAPYEQYF,TGTGCCAGCAGCTCGGGGGGGTATGCCGCCCCCTACGAGCAGTACTTC
-,TRBV5-1,-,TRBJ1-2,CASSLAGYGYTF,TGCGCCAGCAGCTTGGCCGGCTATGGCTACACCTTC
TRBD2,TRBV28,-,TRBJ2-7,CASSHTSGHLEQYF,TGTGCCAGCAGCCACACTAGCGGGCACCTGGAGCAGTACTTC
-,TRBV9,-,TRBJ2-5,CASSGRVQETQYF,TGTGCCAGCAGCGGACGGGTCCAAGAGACCCAGTACTTC
-,TRBV25-1,-,TRBJ2-3,CASSHNKKGTDTQYF,TGTGCCAGCAGTCACAACAAGAAGGGCACAGATACGCAGTATTTT
TRBD2,TRBV9,-,TRBJ2-1,CASSGLAGYNEQFF,TGTGCCAGCAGCGGACTAGCGGGATACAATGAGCAGTTCTTC
-,TRBV7-9,-,TRBJ2-7,CASSLGPGIHYEQYF,TGTGCCAGCAGCTTAGGCCCAGGGATCCACTACGAGCAGTACTTC
-,TRBV7-9,-,TRBJ2-2,CASSRNTGELFF,TGTGCCAGCAGCAGGAACACCGGGGAGCTGTTTTTT
-,TRBV18,-,TRBJ1-5,CASSYERSNQPQHF,TGTGCCAGCTCTTACGAGAGGAGCAATCAGCCCCAGCATTTT
-,TRBV28,-,TRBJ1-4,CASNAGNEKLFF,TGTGCCAGCAACGCCGGGAATGAAAAACTGTTTTTT
-,TRBV4-1,-,TRBJ2-7,CASSQERLSYEQYF,TGCGCCAGCAGCCAAGAAAGGCTCTCCTACGAGCAGTACTTC
TRBD2,TRBV7-9,-,TRBJ2-3,CASSFTGGDTQYF,TGTGCCAGCAGCTTTACCGGGGGGGATACGCAGTATTTT
TRBD1,TRBV28,-,TRBJ2-5,CASSLPRTGMGQETQYF,TGTGCCAGCAGTTTACCCCGGACAGGTATGGGGCAAGAGACCCAGTACTTC
TRBD2,TRBV19,-,TRBJ2-2,CASSMTSGRPANTGELFF,TGTGCCAGTAGTATGACTAGCGGGAGGCCTGCGAACACCGGGGAGCTGTTTTTT
-,TRBV6-4,-,TRBJ1-1,CAITFDALMGTEAFF,TGTGCCATCACATTCGATGCGCTGATGGGCACTGAAGCTTTCTTT
TRBD2,TRBV4-2,-,TRBJ2-3,CASSQEGLAGGPRTDTQYF,TGTGCCAGCAGCCAAGAAGGGCTAGCGGGAGGGCCGAGAACAGATACGCAGTATTTT
-,TRBV7-2,-,TRBJ1-2,CASSSGLYGYTF,TGTGCCAGCAGCTCGGGTCTCTATGGCTACACCTTC
-,TRBV6-1,-,TRBJ2-5,CASRRLQQETQYF,TGTGCCAGCAGGAGATTGCAACAAGAGACCCAGTACTTC
-,TRBV29-1,-,TRBJ2-7,CSVERAGVSYEQYF,TGCAGCGTTGAAAGGGCAGGGGTCTCCTACGAGCAGTACTTC
-,TRBV5-1,-,TRBJ1-2,CASSLGQRGGYTF,TGCGCCAGCAGCTTGGGGCAGCGAGGTGGCTACACCTTC
-,TRBV7-9,-,TRBJ2-1,CASSLGPSNEQFF,TGTGCCAGCAGCTTGGGTCCTAGCAACGAGCAGTTCTTC
TRBD1,TRBV2,-,TRBJ1-6,CATAQGQGSSYNSPLHF,TGTGCCACCGCCCAAGGACAGGGGAGCTCCTATAATTCACCCCTCCACTTT
-,TRBV4-1,-,TRBJ2-2,CASSQEPRGLYSGELFF,TGCGCCAGCAGCCAAGAGCCGCGGGGTTTATATAGCGGGGAGCTGTTTTTT
-,TRBV7-9,-,TRBJ1-2,CASSSPQTGNYGYTF,TGTGCCAGCAGCTCCCCCCAAACAGGGAACTATGGCTACACCTTC
-,TRBV13,-,TRBJ1-2,CASSLAAGDNGYTF,TGTGCCAGCAGCTTAGCGGCGGGGGATAATGGCTACACCTTC
-,TRBV28,once,TRBJ2-7,CASRTPSYEQYF,TGTGCCAGCAGGACACCTTCCTACGAGCAGTACTTC
-,TRBV14,-,TRBJ1-1,CASSGDTAEAFF,TGTGCCAGCAGCGGGGATACAGCAGAAGCTTTCTTT
-,TRBV28,-,TRBJ2-3,CASSPQYTQYF,TGTGCCAGCAGTCCCCAATATACGCAGTATTTT
TRBD1,TRBV29-1,-,TRBJ2-7,CSVTGGRYEQYF,TGCAGCGTGACAGGGGGCAGGTACGAGCAGTACTTC
TRBD1,TRBV27,-,TRBJ1-4,CASSFKRDRVNEKLFF,TGTGCCAGCAGTTTTAAAAGGGACAGGGTGAATGAAAAACTGTTTTTT
-,TRBV7-9,-,TRBJ2-7,CASSRDFYSYEQYF,TGTGCCAGCAGCCGGGACTTCTACTCCTACGAGCAGTACTTC
-,TRBV28,-,TRBJ2-7,CASSIGQPQYF,TGTGCCAGCAGTATCGGACAGCCTCAGTACTTC
TRBD2,TRBV2,-,TRBJ2-2,CASKRGAGTGELFF,TGTGCCAGCAAGCGGGGGGCGGGCACCGGGGAGCTGTTTTTT
-,TRBV21-1,few,TRBJ2-5,CASSKSTGRQETQYF,TGTGCCAGCAGCAAGTCCACAGGGAGGCAAGAGACCCAGTACTTC
-,TRBV30,-,TRBJ2-7,CAWSAILDSSYEQYF,TGTGCCTGGAGTGCTATCCTAGACAGCTCCTACGAGCAGTACTTC
-,TRBV18,-,TRBJ2-1,CASSPGVPNNEQFF,TGTGCCAGCTCACCTGGGGTACCGAACAATGAGCAGTTCTTC
TRBD2,TRBV6-1,-,TRBJ2-3,CASSEIPGTSGSPVDTQYF,TGTGCCAGCAGTGAAATCCCCGGGACTAGCGGGAGTCCGGTGGATACGCAGTATTTT
-,TRBV6-6,-,TRBJ2-3,CASSYSTRGTDTQYF,TGTGCCAGCAGTTACTCGACTAGGGGTACAGATACGCAGTATTTT
-,TRBV5-4,-,TRBJ2-1,CASSLYTMGIDEQFF,TGTGCCAGCAGCTTGTACACCATGGGGATAGATGAGCAGTTCTTC
-,TRBV6-6,-,TRBJ2-7,CASRRQSYEQYF,TGTGCCAGCAGGCGACAGAGCTACGAGCAGTACTTC
TRBD1,TRBV4-1,few,TRBJ2-7,CASSQGDRAYEQYF,TGCGCCAGCAGCCAAGGGGACAGGGCCTACGAGCAGTACTTC
TRBD2,TRBV6-5,-,TRBJ2-7,CASSYGGSRPYEQYF,TGTGCCAGCAGTTACGGCGGGAGTCGCCCCTACGAGCAGTACTTC
-,TRBV2,-,TRBJ2-5,CASSESSVVQYF,TGTGCCAGCAGTGAATCTTCGGTGGTCCAGTACTTC
-,TRBV9,-,TRBJ2-3,CASSVEGDTQYF,TGTGCCAGCAGCGTAGAAGGGGATACGCAGTATTTT
TRBD2,TRBV10-3,-,TRBJ2-1,CAISAGGRIYSSYNEQFF,TGTGCCATCAGTGCTGGCGGGAGGATTTATAGCTCCTACAATGAGCAGTTCTTC
-,TRBV4-1,-,TRBJ1-5,CASSPSVLGLSSNQPQHF,TGCGCCAGCAGCCCATCGGTTCTCGGGCTTTCTAGCAATCAGCCCCAGCATTTT
TRBD1,TRBV20-1,-,TRBJ1-1,CSAGGTEAFF,TGCAGCGCAGGGGGGACTGAAGCTTTCTTT